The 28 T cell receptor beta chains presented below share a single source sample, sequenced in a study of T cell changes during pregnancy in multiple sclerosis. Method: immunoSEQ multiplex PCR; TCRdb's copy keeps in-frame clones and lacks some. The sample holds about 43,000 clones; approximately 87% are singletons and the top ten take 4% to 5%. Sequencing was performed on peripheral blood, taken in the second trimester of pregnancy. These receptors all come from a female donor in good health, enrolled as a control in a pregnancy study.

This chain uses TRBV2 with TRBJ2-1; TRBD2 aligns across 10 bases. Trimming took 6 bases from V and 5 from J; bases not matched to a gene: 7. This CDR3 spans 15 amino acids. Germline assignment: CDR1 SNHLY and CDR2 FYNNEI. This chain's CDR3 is CASRPGTSVNNEQFF. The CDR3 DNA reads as TGTGCCAGCAGGCCCGGGACTAGCGTTAACAATGAGCAGTTCTTC.

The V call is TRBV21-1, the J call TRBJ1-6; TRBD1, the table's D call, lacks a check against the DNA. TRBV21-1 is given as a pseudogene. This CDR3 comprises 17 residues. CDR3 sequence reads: CASVPGQGADEDSPLHF. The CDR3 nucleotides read TGTGCCAGCGTTCCGGGACAGGGGGCCGATGAGGATTCACCCCTCCACTTT.

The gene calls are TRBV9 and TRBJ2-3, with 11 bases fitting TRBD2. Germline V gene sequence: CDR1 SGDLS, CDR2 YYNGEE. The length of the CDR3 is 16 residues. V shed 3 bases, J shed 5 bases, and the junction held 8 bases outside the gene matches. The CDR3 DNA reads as TGTGCCAGCAGCGACCGACTAGCGGGGAATATAGATACGCAGTATTTT. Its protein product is CASSDRLAGNIDTQYF.

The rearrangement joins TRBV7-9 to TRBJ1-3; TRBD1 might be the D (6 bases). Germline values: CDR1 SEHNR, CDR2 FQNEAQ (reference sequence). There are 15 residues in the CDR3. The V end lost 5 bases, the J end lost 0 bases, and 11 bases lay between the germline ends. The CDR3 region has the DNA TGTGCCAGCAGCGAAAAGGGACACTCTGGAAACACCATATATTTT. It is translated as CASSEKGHSGNTIYF.

CDR3 residues: CASRGQVSTYGYTF. The CDR3 DNA reads as TGTGCCAGTAGGGGACAGGTTTCGACTTATGGCTACACCTTC. This sequence joins TRBV19 and TRBJ1-2; 8 bases match TRBD1. The CDR3 loop spans 14 amino acids. Germline CDR1 LNHDA, CDR2 SQIVND (reference sequence). V shed 6 bases, J shed 5 bases, and the junction held 8 bases outside the gene matches.

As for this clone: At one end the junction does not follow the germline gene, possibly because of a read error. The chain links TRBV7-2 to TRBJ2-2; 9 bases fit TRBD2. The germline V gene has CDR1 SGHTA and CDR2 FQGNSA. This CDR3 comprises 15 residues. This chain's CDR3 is CASRLAGAGTGELFF. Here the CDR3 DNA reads TGTGCCAGCAGGTTAGCGGGAGCTGGCACCGGGGAGCTGTTTTTT.

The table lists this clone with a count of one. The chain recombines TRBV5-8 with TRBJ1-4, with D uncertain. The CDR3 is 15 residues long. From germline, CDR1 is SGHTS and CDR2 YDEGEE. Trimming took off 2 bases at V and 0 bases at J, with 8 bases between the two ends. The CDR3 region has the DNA TGTGCCAGCAGCTTTGAAGGAGCAACTAATGAAAAACTGTTTTTT. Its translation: CASSFEGATNEKLFF.

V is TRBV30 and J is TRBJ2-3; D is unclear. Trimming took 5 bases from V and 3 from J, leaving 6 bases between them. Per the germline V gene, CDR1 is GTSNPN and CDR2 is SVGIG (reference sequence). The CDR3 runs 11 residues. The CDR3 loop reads CAWSGTDTQYF. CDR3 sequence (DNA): TGTGCCTGGTCCGGGACAGATACGCAGTATTTT.

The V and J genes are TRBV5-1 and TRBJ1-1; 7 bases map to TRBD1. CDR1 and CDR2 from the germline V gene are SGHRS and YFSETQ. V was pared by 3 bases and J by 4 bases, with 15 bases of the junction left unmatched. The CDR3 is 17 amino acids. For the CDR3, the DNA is TGCGCCAGCAGCTCCACCTCCCCAACAGGGGACGCCACTGAAGCTTTCTTT. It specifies CASSSTSPTGDATEAFF.

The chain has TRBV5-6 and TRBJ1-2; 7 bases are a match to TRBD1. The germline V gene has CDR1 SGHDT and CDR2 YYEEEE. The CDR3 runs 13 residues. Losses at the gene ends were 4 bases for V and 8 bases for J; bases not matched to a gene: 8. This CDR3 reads CASSRDRDGGYTF. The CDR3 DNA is TGTGCCAGCAGCCGCGACAGGGATGGCGGCTACACCTTC.

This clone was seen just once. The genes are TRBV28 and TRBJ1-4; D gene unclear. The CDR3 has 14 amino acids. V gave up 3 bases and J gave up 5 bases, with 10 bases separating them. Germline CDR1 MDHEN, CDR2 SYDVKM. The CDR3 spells CASSFQPQNEKLFF. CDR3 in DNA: TGTGCCAGCAGTTTTCAACCCCAGAATGAAAAACTGTTTTTT.

CDR3 DNA: TGTGCCTGCGGGGCGGATAACTATGGCTACACCTTC. Its translation is CACGADNYGYTF. The V gene is TRBV14, the J gene TRBJ1-2; TRBD1 is a possible D gene (5 bases). The CDR3 consists of 12 residues. V was shortened by 11 bases and J by 1 base, with 11 bases between the two germline ends. Per germline, CDR1 SGHDN and CDR2 FVKESK.

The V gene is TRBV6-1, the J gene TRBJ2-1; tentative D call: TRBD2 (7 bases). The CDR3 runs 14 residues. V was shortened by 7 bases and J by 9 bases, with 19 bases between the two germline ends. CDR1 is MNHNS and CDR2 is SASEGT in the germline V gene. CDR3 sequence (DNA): TGTGCCAGCAAGGAGGGGGGGCCGGTGCGTGAGCAGTTCTTC. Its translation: CASKEGGPVREQFF.

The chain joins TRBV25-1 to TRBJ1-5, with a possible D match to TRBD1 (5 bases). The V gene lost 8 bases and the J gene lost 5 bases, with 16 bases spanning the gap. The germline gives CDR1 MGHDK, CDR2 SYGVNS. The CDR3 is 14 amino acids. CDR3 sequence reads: CASGGKGLDQPQHF. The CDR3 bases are TGTGCCAGCGGGGGGAAGGGCCTAGATCAGCCCCAGCATTTT.

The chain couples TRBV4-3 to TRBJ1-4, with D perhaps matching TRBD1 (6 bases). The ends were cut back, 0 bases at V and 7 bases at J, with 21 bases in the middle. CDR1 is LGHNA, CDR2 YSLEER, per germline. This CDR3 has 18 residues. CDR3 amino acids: CASSQEPPNAGVGEKLFF. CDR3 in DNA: TGCGCCAGCAGCCAAGAACCCCCGAACGCAGGGGTTGGTGAAAAACTGTTTTTT.

CDR3 sequence reads: CASSPSQATVVETQYF. CDR3 bases: TGTGCCAGCTCACCATCTCAGGCCACCGTCGTAGAGACCCAGTACTTC. V is TRBV18 and J is TRBJ2-5; unclear D gene. Trimming removed 2 bases at V and 4 bases at J, with 17 bases between. The CDR3 loop spans 16 amino acids. The germline V gene has CDR1 KGHSH and CDR2 LQKENI. Variable domain in full (rest from reference TRBV18 and TRBJ2-5): NAGVMQNPRHLVRRRGQEARLRCSPMKGHSHVYWYRQLPEEGLKFMVYLQKENIIDESGMPKERFSAEFPKEGPSILRIQQVVRGDSAAYFCASSPSQATVVETQYFGPGTRLLVL.

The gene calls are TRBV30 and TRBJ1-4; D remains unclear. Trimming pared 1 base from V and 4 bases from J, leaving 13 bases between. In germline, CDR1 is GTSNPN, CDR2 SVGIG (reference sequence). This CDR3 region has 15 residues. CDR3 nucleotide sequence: TGTGCCTGGAGTGGGATGGCAGGCGTTAATGAAAAACTGTTTTTT. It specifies CAWSGMAGVNEKLFF.

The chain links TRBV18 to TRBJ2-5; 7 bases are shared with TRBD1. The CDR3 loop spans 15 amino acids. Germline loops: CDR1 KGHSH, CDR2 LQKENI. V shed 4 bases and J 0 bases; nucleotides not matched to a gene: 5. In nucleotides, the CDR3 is TGTGCCAGCTCACGGAGCAGGGGGAACCAAGAGACCCAGTACTTC. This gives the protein CASSRSRGNQETQYF. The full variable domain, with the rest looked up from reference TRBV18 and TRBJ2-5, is NAGVMQNPRHLVRRRGQEARLRCSPMKGHSHVYWYRQLPEEGLKFMVYLQKENIIDESGMPKERFSAEFPKEGPSILRIQQVVRGDSAAYFCASSRSRGNQETQYFGPGTRLLVL.

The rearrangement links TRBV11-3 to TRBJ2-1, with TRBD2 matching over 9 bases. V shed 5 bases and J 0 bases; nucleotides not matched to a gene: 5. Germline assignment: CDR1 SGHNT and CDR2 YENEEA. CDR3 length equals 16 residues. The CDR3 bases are TGTGCCAGCAGCGCCTCTAGCGGGATCTCCTACAATGAGCAGTTCTTC. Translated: CASSASSGISYNEQFF.

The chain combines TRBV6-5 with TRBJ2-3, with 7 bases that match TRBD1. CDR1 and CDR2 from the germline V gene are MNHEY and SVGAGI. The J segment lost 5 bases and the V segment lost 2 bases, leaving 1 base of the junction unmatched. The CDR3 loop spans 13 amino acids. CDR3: CASSYQGEDTQYF. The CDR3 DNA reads TGTGCCAGCAGTTACCAGGGGGAAGATACGCAGTATTTT.

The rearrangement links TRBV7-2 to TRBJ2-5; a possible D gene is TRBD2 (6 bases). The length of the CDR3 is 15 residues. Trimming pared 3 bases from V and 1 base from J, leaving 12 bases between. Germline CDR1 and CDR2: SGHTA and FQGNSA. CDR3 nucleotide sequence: TGTGCCAGCAGCTTGGGCGGGGCGATCCAAGAGACCCAGTACTTC. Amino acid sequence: CASSLGGAIQETQYF.

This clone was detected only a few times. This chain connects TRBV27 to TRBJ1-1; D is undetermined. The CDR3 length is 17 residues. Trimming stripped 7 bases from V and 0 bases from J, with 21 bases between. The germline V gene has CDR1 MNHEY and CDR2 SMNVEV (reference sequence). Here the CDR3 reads CASTPGRRPVMNTEAFF. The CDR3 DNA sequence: TGTGCCAGCACCCCTGGGAGGAGGCCGGTAATGAACACTGAAGCTTTCTTT.

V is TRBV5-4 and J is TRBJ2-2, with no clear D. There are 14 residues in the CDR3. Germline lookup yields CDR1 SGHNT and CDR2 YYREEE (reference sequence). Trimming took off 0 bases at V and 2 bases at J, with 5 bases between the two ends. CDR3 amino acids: CASSLARNTGELFF. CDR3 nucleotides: TGTGCCAGCAGCTTGGCCAGAAACACCGGGGAGCTGTTTTTT. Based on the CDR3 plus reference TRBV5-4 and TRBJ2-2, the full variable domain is ETGVTQSPTHLIKTRGQQVTLRCSSQSGHNTVSWYQQALGQGPQFIFQYYREEENGRGNFPPRFSGLQFPNYSSELNVNALELDDSALYLCASSLARNTGELFFGEGSRLTVL.

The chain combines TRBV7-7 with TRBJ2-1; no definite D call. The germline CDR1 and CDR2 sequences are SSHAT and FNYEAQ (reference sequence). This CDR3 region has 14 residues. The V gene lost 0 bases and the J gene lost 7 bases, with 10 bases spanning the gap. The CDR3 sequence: CASSLAAGFNEQFF. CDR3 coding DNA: TGTGCCAGCAGCTTAGCGGCAGGCTTTAATGAGCAGTTCTTC.

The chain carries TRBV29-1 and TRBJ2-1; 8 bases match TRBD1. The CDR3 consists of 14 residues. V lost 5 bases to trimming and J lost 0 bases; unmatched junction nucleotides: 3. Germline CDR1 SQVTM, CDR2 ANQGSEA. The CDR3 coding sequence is TGCAGCGTTATAGGGACAGGCTCCTACAATGAGCAGTTCTTC. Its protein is CSVIGTGSYNEQFF.

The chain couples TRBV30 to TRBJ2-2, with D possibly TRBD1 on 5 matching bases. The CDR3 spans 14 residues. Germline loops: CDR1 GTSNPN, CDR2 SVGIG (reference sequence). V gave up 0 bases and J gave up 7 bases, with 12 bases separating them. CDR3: CAWSVQGVHGELFF. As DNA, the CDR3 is TGTGCCTGGAGTGTACAAGGGGTTCACGGGGAGCTGTTTTTT.

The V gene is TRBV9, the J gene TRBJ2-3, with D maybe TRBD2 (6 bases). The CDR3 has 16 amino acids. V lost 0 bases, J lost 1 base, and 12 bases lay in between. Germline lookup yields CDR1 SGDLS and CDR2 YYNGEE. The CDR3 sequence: CASSVGLERGTDTQYF. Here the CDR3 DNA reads TGTGCCAGCAGCGTAGGCTTAGAGCGGGGCACAGATACGCAGTATTTT.

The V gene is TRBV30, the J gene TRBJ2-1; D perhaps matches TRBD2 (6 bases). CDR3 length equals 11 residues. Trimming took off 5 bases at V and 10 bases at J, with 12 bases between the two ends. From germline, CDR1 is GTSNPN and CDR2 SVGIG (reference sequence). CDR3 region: CAWDGGVEQFF. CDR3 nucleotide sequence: TGTGCCTGGGATGGCGGGGTGGAGCAGTTCTTC.